This TCR beta chain was retrieved from a study of post-analysis software for immune sequencing data. At the level of the study: Patients with relapsing-remitting, secondary progressive and progressive-relapsing multiple sclerosis courses were all represented. Overall study findings and caveats: Compared with controls, patients showed significantly lower normalized Chao1 diversity. In patients, about five TRBV segments were more frequent than in controls, with TRBV5-6, TRBV5-1 and TRBV20-1 among them.

Sequencing libraries made from TCR beta cDNA carried unique molecular identifiers. T cells numbering about 0.85 to 10 million yielded cDNA molecules that totaled roughly 0.5 million. TCRdb re-called the PCR reads with MiXCR, one entry per CDR3 protein. The sample yields about 430,000 distinct CDR3 sequences, 39% seen once. The CDR3 has 12 residues. Germline V gene sequence: CDR1 SGHRS, CDR2 YFSETQ. V was pared by 4 bases and J by 8 bases, with 10 bases between. Of note for this clonotype: Its antigen is currently unknown.

The source of this sequence is a girl aged 2 to 10 with multiple sclerosis. The V call is TRBV5-1, the J call TRBJ2-1; D is undetermined. Source material: blood. The CDR3 loop reads CASSVSGYEQFF. CDR3 nucleotides: TGCGCCAGCAGCGTGTCGGGCTATGAGCAGTTCTTC.